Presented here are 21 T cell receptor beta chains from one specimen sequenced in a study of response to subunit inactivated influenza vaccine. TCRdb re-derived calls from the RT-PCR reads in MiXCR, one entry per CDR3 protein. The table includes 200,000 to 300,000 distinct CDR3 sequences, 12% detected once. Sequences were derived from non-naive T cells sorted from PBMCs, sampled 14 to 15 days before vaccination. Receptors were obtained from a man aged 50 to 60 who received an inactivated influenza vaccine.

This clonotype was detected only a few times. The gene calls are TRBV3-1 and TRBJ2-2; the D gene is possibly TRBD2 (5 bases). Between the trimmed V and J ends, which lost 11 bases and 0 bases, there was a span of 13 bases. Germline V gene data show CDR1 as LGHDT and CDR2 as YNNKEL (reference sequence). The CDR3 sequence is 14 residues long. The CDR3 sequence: CAWERHSNTGELFF. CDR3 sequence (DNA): TGTGCCTGGGAGAGACACTCGAACACCGGGGAGCTGTTTTTT.

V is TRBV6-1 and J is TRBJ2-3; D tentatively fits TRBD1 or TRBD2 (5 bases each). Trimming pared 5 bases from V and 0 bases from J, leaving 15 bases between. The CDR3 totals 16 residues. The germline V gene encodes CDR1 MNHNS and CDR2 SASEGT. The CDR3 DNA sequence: TGTGCCAGCAGTCCTCCCGGGACCTGGAGCACAGATACGCAGTATTTT. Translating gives CASSPPGTWSTDTQYF.

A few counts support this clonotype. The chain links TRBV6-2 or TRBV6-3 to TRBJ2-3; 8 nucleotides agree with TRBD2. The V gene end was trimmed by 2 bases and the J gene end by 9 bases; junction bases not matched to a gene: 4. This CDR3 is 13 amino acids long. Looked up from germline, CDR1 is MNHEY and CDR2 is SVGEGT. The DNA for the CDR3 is TGTGCCAGCAGTTACAGCGGGGGTCAAACGCAGTATTTT. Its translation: CASSYSGGQTQYF.

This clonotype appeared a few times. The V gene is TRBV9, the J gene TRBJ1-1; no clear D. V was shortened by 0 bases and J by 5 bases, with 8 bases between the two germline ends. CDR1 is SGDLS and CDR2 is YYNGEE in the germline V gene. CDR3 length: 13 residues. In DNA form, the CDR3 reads TGTGCCAGCAGCGTAGGGACCCTTACTGAAGCTTTCTTT. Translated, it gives CASSVGTLTEAFF.

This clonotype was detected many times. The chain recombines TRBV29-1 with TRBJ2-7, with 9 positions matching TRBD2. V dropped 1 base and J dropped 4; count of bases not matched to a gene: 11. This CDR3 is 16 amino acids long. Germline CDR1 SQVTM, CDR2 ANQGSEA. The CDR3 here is CSVEGLISGSLYEQYF. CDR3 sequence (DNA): TGCAGCGTTGAAGGCCTCATTAGCGGGAGTTTATACGAGCAGTACTTC.

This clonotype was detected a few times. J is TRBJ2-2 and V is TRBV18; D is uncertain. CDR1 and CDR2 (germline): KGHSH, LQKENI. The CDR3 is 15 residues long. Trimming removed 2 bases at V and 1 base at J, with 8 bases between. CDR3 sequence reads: CASSPNRRNTGELFF. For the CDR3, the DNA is TGTGCCAGCTCACCAAACAGACGGAACACCGGGGAGCTGTTTTTT.

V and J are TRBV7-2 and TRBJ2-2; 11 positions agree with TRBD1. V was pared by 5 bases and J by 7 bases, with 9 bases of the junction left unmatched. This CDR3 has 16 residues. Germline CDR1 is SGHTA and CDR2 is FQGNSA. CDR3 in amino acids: CASSRRGTGGVGELFF. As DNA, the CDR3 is TGTGCCAGCAGCCGGCGGGGGACAGGGGGAGTCGGGGAGCTGTTTTTT.

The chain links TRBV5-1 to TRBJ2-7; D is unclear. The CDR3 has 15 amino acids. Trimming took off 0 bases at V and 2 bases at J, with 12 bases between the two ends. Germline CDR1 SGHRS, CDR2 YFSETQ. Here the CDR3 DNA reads TGCGCCAGCAGCTTGGGTGAAGGGCTCGCCTACGAGCAGTACTTC. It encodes CASSLGEGLAYEQYF.

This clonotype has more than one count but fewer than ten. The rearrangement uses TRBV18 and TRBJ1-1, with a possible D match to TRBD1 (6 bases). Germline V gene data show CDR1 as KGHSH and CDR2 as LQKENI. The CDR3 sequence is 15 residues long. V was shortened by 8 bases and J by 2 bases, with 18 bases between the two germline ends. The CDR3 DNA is TGTGCCAGCCCTGGGCAGGGGCCGGGAAACACTGAAGCTTTCTTT. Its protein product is CASPGQGPGNTEAFF.

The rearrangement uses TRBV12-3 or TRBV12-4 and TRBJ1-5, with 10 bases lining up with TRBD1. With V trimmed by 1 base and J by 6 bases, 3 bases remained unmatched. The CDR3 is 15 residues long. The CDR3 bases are TGTGCCAGCAGTTTAGGGACAGGGGGTACTCAGCCCCAGCATTTT. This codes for CASSLGTGGTQPQHF.

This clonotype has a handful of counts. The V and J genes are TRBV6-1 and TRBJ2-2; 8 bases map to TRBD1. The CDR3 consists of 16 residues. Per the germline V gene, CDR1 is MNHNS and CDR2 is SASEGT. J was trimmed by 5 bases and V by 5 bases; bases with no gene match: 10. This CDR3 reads CASSKNPQGATGELFF. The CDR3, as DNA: TGTGCCAGCAGTAAAAATCCCCAGGGGGCTACCGGGGAGCTGTTTTTT.

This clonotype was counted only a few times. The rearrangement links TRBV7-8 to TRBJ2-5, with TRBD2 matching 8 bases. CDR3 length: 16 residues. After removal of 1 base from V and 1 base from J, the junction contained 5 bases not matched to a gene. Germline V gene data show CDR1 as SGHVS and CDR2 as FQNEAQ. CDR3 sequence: CASSLVGLALQETQYF. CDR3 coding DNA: TGTGCCAGCAGCTTAGTAGGACTAGCACTCCAAGAGACCCAGTACTTC.

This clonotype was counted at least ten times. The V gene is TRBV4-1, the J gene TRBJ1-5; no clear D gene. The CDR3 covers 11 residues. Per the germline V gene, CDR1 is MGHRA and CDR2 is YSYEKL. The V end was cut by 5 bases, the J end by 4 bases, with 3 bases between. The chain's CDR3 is CASSLNQPQHF. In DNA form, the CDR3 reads TGCGCCAGCAGCTTAAATCAGCCCCAGCATTTT.

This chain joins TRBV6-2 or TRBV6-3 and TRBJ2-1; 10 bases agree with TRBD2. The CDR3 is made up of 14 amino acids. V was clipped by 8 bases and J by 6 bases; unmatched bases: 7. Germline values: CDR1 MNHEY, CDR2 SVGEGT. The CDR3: CASYASGSFNEQFF. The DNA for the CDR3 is TGTGCCAGCTATGCTAGCGGGAGTTTCAATGAGCAGTTCTTC.

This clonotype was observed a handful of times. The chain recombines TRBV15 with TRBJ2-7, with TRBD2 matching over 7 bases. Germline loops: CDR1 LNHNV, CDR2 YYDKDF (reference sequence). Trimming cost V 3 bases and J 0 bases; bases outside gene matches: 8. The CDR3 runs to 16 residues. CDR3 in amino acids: CATSSHKRGLSYEQYF. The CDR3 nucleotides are TGTGCCACCAGCAGTCACAAGCGGGGCCTCTCCTACGAGCAGTACTTC. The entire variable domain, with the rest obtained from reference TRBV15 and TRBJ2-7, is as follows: DAMVIQNPRYQVTQFGKPVTLSCSQTLNHNVMYWYQQKSSQAPKLLFHYYDKDFNNEADTPDNFQSRRPNTSFCFLDIRSPGLGDTAMYLCATSSHKRGLSYEQYFGPGTRLTVT.

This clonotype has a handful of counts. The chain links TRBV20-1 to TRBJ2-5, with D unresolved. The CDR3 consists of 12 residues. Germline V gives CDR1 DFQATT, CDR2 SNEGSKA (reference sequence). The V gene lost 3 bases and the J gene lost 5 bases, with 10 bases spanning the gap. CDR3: CSASLGDETQYF. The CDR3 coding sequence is TGCAGTGCTAGTTTGGGCGATGAGACCCAGTACTTC.

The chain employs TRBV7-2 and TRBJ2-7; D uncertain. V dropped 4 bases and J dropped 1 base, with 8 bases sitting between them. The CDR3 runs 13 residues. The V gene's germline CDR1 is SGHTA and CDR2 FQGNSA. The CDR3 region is CASSSRASYEQYF. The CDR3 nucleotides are TGTGCCAGCAGCTCCCGGGCATCCTACGAGCAGTACTTC.

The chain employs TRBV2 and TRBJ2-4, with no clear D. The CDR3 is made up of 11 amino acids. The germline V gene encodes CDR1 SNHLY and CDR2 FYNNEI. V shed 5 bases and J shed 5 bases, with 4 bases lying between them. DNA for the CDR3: TGTGCCAGCAGTTCACAAAACATTCAGTACTTC. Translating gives CASSSQNIQYF.

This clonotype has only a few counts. This chain's CDR3 is CASSGLAGDNEQFF. Written as DNA, the CDR3 is TGTGCCAGCAGTGGGCTAGCGGGGGACAATGAGCAGTTCTTC. The chain employs TRBV6-1 and TRBJ2-1; 10 nucleotides align to TRBD2. The CDR3 length is 14 residues. After removal of 4 bases from V and 5 bases from J, the junction contained 2 bases not matched to a gene. Looked up from germline, CDR1 is MNHNS and CDR2 is SASEGT.

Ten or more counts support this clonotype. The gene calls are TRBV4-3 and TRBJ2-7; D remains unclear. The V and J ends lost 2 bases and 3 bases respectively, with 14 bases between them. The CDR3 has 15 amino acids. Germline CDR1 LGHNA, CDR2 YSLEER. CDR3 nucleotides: TGCGCCAGCAGCCAACGAAGGGAAGGAAACTACGAGCAGTACTTC. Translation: CASSQRREGNYEQYF.

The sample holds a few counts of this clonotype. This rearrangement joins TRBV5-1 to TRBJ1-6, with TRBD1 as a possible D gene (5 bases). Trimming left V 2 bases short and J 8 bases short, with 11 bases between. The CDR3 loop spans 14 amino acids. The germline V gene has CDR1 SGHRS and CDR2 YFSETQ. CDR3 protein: CASSLGEVDSPLHF. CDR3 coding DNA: TGCGCCAGCAGCTTAGGGGAGGTAGATTCACCCCTCCACTTT. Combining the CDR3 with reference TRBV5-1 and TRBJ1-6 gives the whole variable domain KAGVTQTPRYLIKTRGQQVTLSCSPISGHRSVSWYQQTPGQGLQFLFEYFSETQRNKGNFPGRFSGRQFSNSRSEMNVSTLELGDSALYLCASSLGEVDSPLHFGNGTRLTVT.